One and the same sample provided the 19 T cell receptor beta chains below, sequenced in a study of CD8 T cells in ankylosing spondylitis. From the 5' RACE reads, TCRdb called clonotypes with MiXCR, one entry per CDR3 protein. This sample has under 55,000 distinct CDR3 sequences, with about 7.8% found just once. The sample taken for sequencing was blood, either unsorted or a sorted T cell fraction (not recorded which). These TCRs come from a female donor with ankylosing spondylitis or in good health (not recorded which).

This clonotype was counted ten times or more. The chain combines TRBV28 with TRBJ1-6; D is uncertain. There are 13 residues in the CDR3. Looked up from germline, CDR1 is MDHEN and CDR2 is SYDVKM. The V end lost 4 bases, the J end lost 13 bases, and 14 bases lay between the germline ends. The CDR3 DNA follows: TGTGCCAGCAGTTCGGCGACACTTTCCCCCCTCCACTTT. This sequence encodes CASSSATLSPLHF.

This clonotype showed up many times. The CDR3 loop is CASSFGSPYNEQFF. In DNA form, the CDR3 reads TGTGCCAGCAGCTTTGGCAGTCCCTACAATGAGCAGTTCTTC. The rearrangement links TRBV5-8 to TRBJ2-1; D ambiguous. This CDR3 region has 14 residues. The germline V gene encodes CDR1 SGHTS and CDR2 YDEGEE. The germline V and J ends were trimmed by 2 bases and 2 bases, with 8 bases remaining between them.

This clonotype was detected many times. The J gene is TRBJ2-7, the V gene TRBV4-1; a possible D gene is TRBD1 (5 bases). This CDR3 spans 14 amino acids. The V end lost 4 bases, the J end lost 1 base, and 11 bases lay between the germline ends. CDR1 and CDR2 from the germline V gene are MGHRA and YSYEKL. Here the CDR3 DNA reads TGCGCCAGCAGCCCCTTGGCAGGGTCCTACGAGCAGTACTTC. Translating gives CASSPLAGSYEQYF.

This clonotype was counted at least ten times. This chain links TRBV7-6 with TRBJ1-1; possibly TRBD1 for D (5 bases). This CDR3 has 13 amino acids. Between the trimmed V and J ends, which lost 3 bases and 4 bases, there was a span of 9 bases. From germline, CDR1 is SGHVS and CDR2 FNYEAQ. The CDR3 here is CASSFMGGTEAFF. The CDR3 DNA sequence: TGTGCCAGCAGCTTTATGGGGGGCACTGAAGCTTTCTTT.

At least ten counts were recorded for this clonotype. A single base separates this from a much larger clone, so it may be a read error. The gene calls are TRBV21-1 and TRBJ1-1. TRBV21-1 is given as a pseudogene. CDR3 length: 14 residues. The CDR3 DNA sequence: TGTGCCAGCAACAAATTTGAGGGATGGACTGAAGCTTTCTTT. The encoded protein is CASNKFEGWTEAFF.

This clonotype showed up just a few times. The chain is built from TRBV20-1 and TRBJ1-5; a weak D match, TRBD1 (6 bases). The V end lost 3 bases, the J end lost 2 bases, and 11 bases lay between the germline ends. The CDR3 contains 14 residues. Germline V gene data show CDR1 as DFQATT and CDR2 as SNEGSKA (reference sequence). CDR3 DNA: TGCAGTGCTAGCCCAGGGGTAGGCAATCAGCCCCAGCATTTT. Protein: CSASPGVGNQPQHF.

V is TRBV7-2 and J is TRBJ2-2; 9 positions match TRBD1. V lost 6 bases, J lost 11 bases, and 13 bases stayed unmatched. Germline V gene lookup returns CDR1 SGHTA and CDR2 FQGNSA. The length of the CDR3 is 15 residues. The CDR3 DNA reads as TGTGCCAGCAGTGAAGCTCCGGGACAGGGAAGTGAGCTGTTTTTT. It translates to CASSEAPGQGSELFF. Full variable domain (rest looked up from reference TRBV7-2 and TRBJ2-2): GAGVSQSPSNKVTEKGKDVELRCDPISGHTALYWYRQSLGQGLEFLIYFQGNSAPDKSGLPSDRFSAERTGGSVSTLTIQRTQQEDSAVYLCASSEAPGQGSELFFGEGSRLTVL.

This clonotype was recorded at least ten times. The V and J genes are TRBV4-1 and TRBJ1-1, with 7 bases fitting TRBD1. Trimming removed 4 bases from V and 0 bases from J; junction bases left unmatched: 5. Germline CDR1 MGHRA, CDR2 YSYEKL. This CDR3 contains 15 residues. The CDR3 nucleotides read TGCGCCAGCAGCCTGCCGGACAGGTTGAACACTGAAGCTTTCTTT. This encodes CASSLPDRLNTEAFF.

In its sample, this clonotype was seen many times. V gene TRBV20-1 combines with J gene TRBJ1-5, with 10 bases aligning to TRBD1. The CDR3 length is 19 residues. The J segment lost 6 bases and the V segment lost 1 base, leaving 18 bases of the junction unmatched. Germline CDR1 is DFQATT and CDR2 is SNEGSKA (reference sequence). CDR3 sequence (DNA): TGCAGTGCTAGAGCGATACCAAAGACAGGGGGCGTAGGAGGTCAGCCCCAGCATTTT. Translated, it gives CSARAIPKTGGVGGQPQHF.

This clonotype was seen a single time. The CDR3 loop is CASSPDSNKQFF. In DNA form, the CDR3 reads TGTGCCAGCAGCCCGGACAGTAACAAGCAGTTCTTC. The chain has TRBV11-3 and TRBJ2-1; a possible D gene is TRBD1 (6 bases). Germline CDR1 reads SGHNT; CDR2 reads YENEEA. The V gene lost 5 bases and the J gene lost 11 bases, with 13 bases spanning the gap. The CDR3 is 12 residues long.

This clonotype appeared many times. The CDR3 DNA is TGTGCCAGCAGATATGGAGATACGCAGTATTTT. As protein: CASRYGDTQYF. The rearrangement joins TRBV3-1 to TRBJ2-3; no firm D call. CDR3 length equals 11 residues. Deletions cut 6 bases from V and 5 bases from J, with 6 bases between. The germline gives CDR1 LGHDT, CDR2 YNNKEL (reference sequence).

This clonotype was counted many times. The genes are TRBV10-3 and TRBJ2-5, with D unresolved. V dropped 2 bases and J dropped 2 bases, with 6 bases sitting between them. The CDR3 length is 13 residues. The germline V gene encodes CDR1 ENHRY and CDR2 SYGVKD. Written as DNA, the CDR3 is TGTGCCATCAGTGAGCCGCCACAAGAGACCCAGTACTTC. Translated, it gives CAISEPPQETQYF.

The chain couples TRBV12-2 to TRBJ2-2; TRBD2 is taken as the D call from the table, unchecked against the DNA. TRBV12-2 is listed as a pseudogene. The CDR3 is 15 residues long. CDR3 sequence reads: CASRLRDKHTGELFF. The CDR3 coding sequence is TGTGCAAGTCGCTTAAGGGACAAGCACACCGGGGAGCTGTTTTTT.

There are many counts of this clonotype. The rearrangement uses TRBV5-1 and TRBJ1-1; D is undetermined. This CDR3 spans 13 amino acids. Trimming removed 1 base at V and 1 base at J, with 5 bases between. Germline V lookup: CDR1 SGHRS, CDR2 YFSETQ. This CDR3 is CASSLHRNTEAFF. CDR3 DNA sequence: TGCGCCAGCAGCTTGCACCGGAACACTGAAGCTTTCTTT.

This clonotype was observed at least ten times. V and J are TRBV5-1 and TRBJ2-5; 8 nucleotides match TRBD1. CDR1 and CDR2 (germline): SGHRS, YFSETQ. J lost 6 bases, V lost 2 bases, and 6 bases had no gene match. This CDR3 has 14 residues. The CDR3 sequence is CASSLRTGRKTQYF. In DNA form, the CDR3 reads TGCGCCAGCAGCTTAAGGACAGGGAGAAAGACCCAGTACTTC.

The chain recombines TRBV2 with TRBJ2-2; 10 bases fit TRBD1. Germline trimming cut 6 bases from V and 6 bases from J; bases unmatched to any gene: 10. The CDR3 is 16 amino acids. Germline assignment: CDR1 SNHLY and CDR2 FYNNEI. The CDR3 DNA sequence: TGTGCCAGCAGCCCGGACAGGGGGGTTGAAGCCGGGGAGCTGTTTTTT. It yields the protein CASSPDRGVEAGELFF.

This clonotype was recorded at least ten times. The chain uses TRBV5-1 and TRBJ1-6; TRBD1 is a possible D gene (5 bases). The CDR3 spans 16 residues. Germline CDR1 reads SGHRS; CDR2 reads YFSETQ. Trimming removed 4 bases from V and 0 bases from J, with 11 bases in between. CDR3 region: CASSTQGLSYNSPLHF. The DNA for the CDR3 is TGCGCCAGCAGCACCCAGGGACTCTCCTATAATTCACCCCTCCACTTT. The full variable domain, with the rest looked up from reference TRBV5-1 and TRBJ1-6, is KAGVTQTPRYLIKTRGQQVTLSCSPISGHRSVSWYQQTPGQGLQFLFEYFSETQRNKGNFPGRFSGRQFSNSRSEMNVSTLELGDSALYLCASSTQGLSYNSPLHFGNGTRLTVT.

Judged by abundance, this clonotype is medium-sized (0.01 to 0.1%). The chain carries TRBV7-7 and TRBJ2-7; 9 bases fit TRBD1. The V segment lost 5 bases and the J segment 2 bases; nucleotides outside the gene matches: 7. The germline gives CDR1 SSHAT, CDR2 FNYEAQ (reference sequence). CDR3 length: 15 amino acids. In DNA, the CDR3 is TGTGCCAGCAGCCCTGGACAGGGGTTTACCTACGAGCAGTACGTC. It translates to CASSPGQGFTYEQYV.

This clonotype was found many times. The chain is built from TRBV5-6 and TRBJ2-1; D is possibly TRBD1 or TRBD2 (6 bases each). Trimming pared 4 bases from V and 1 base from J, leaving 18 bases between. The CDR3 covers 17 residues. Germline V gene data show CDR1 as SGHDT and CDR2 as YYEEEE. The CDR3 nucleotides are TGTGCCAGCAGCCCGGGGGCCTCGGCGGCGTCCTACAATGAGCAGTTCTTC. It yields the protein CASSPGASAASYNEQFF.